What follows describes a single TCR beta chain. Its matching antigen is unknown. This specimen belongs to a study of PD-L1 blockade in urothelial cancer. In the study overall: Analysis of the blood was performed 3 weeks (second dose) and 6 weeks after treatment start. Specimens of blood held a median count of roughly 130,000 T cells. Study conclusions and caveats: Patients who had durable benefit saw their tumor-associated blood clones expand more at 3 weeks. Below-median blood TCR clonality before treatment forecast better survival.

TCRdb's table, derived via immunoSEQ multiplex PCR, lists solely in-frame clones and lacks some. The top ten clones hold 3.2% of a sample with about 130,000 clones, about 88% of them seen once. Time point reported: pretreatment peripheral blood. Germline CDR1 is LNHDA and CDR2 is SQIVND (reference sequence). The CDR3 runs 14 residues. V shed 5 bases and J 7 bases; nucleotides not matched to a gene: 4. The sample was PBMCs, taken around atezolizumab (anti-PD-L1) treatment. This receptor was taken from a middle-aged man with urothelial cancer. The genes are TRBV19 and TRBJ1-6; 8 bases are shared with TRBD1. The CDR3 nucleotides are TGTGCCAGTAGTCCAACAGGGGGAAATTCACCCCTCCACTTT. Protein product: CASSPTGGNSPLHF.